The 27 T cell receptor beta chains below all came from one sample that was sequenced in a study of shared clonotypes between healthy human individuals. Some clones are missing from TCRdb's copy, which holds only in-frame ones; the method was immunoSEQ multiplex PCR. The repertoire consists of some 2,400,000 clones, with approximately 95% occurring once and the leading ten covering less than 0.15%. The sample consisted of naive CD4+ T cells sorted from blood. The subset: CD45RA+ positively selected. Every receptor here comes from a man between 18 and 29 years old in good health.

Worth noting for this clone: A much larger clonotype is one base distant, so this may be a read error. CDR3 sequence reads: CASSFGETQYF. In DNA, the CDR3 is TGTGCCAGCAGCTTTGGGGAGACCCAGTACTTC. The chain is built from TRBV5-8 and TRBJ2-5; no firm D call. The germline V gene has CDR1 SGHTS and CDR2 YDEGEE. The CDR3 covers 11 residues. The V gene lost 2 bases and the J gene lost 5 bases, with 4 bases spanning the gap.

As concerns this clone: The same CDR3 can be traced to other DNA sequences in this sample. The chain has TRBV19 and TRBJ1-4; D is perhaps TRBD1 (5 bases). The CDR3 sequence is 14 residues long. Germline V gives CDR1 LNHDA, CDR2 SQIVND (reference sequence). V shed 3 bases and J shed 0 bases, with 5 bases lying between them. CDR3 DNA sequence: TGTGCCAGTAGTATCAGGGCAACTAATGAAAAACTGTTTTTT. It encodes CASSIRATNEKLFF.

V usage is TRBV27 and J usage is TRBJ1-5, with D possibly matching TRBD1 (5 bases). The CDR3 has 15 amino acids. The V gene lost 8 bases and the J gene lost 1 base, with 15 bases spanning the gap. Per the germline V gene, CDR1 is MNHEY and CDR2 is SMNVEV (reference sequence). CDR3 sequence: CASANPGTSNQPQHF. CDR3 DNA sequence: TGTGCCAGCGCGAATCCAGGGACGAGCAATCAGCCCCAGCATTTT.

This rearrangement joins TRBV11-3 to TRBJ1-4; 12 bases align to TRBD1. CDR1 is SGHNT, CDR2 YENEEA, per germline. The CDR3 extends over 19 amino acids. V gave up 3 bases and J gave up 8 bases; unmatched junction bases: 16. CDR3 region: CASSFCRVGTGGVREKLFF. The CDR3 DNA reads as TGTGCCAGCAGCTTTTGCCGGGTGGGGACAGGGGGCGTTCGGGAAAAACTGTTTTTT.

This clone was observed once. The chain employs TRBV19 and TRBJ2-3; D unclear. The V and J ends lost 5 bases and 7 bases respectively, with 7 bases between them. The CDR3 has 11 residues. Germline lookup yields CDR1 LNHDA and CDR2 SQIVND (reference sequence). The CDR3 region is CASSSAYTQYF. The CDR3 DNA reads TGTGCCAGTAGTTCAGCGTATACGCAGTATTTT.

This chain joins TRBV2 and TRBJ2-5; no reliable D call. V was clipped by 7 bases and J by 1 base, with 10 bases between them. The CDR3 totals 13 residues. Germline V lookup: CDR1 SNHLY, CDR2 FYNNEI. The CDR3 is CASTFALQETQYF. The CDR3 DNA reads as TGTGCCAGCACCTTCGCCCTCCAAGAGACCCAGTACTTC.

Points on this clone: This sample also contains other DNA sequences that code for the same CDR3. The chain combines TRBV10-3 with TRBJ2-5; weak D call: TRBD1 (5 bases). Germline CDR1 and CDR2: ENHRY and SYGVKD. Deletions cut 4 bases from V and 5 bases from J, with 11 bases between. There are 13 residues in the CDR3. CDR3 residues: CAISGAGRETQYF. CDR3 bases: TGTGCCATCAGTGGAGCAGGGCGGGAGACCCAGTACTTC.

The rearrangement links TRBV6-5 to TRBJ1-3; D not certain. This CDR3 is 15 amino acids long. Germline lookup yields CDR1 MNHEY and CDR2 SVGAGI. V lost 11 bases and J lost 0, with 17 bases in between. In DNA, the CDR3 is TGTGCCTCCTCGCTCCTTGGGAGCTCTGGAAACACCATATATTTT. It yields the protein CASSLLGSSGNTIYF.

This clone was counted a single time. The V and J genes are TRBV5-6 and TRBJ2-4, with a possible D match to TRBD1 (5 bases). Trimming left V 0 bases short and J 0 bases short, with 10 bases between. Germline CDR1 SGHDT, CDR2 YYEEEE. The CDR3 loop spans 16 amino acids. The CDR3 is CASSLGQILAKNIQYF. The CDR3 region has the DNA TGTGCCAGCAGCTTGGGACAGATTCTAGCCAAAAACATTCAGTACTTC.

This clone was seen a single time. This chain uses TRBV15 with TRBJ2-3; D is uncertain. The germline V gene encodes CDR1 LNHNV and CDR2 YYDKDF (reference sequence). CDR3 size: 13 residues. V was pared by 3 bases and J by 2 bases, with 6 bases between. The CDR3 DNA follows: TGTGCCACCAGCAGGGTTACCACAGATACGCAGTATTTT. It encodes CATSRVTTDTQYF. The full variable domain, its missing parts supplied by reference TRBV15 and TRBJ2-3, is DAMVIQNPRYQVTQFGKPVTLSCSQTLNHNVMYWYQQKSSQAPKLLFHYYDKDFNNEADTPDNFQSRRPNTSFCFLDIRSPGLGDTAMYLCATSRVTTDTQYFGPGTRLTVL.

V is TRBV7-9 and J is TRBJ1-5; D call uncertain. The ends were cut back, 5 bases at V and 5 bases at J, with 13 bases in the middle. The CDR3 consists of 14 residues. Germline V CDR1 and CDR2: SEHNR, FQNEAQ (reference sequence). CDR3 in DNA: TGTGCCAGCAGCGCAGACGGACTCTATCAGCCCCAGCATTTT. It translates to CASSADGLYQPQHF. Variable domain in full (rest from reference TRBV7-9 and TRBJ1-5): DTGVSQNPRHKITKRGQNVTFRCDPISEHNRLYWYRQTLGQGPEFLTYFQNEAQLEKSRLLSDRFSAERPKGSFSTLEIQRTEQGDSAMYLCASSADGLYQPQHFGDGTRLSIL.

This clone has just one count. The rearrangement joins TRBV2 to TRBJ2-7, with TRBD2 identical over 7 bases. This CDR3 has 14 residues. CDR1 and CDR2 from the germline V gene are SNHLY and FYNNEI. With 7 bases clipped from V and 3 bases from J, the junction kept 9 bases outside the gene matches. The DNA for the CDR3 is TGTGCCAGCACTTCAACCACGGGGGGCTACGAGCAGTACTTC. Amino acids: CASTSTTGGYEQYF.

V is TRBV7-2 and J is TRBJ2-5; no firm D call. The V end was cut by 4 bases, the J end by 5 bases, with 11 bases between. Germline V gene sequence: CDR1 SGHTA, CDR2 FQGNSA. There are 13 residues in the CDR3. The CDR3 reads CASSSFHGETQYF. The CDR3 region has the DNA TGTGCCAGCAGCTCTTTCCACGGGGAGACCCAGTACTTC. Drawing the rest from reference TRBV7-2 and TRBJ2-5, the complete variable domain is GAGVSQSPSNKVTEKGKDVELRCDPISGHTALYWYRQSLGQGLEFLIYFQGNSAPDKSGLPSDRFSAERTGGSVSTLTIQRTQQEDSAVYLCASSSFHGETQYFGPGTRLLVL.

The rearrangement joins TRBV2 to TRBJ2-2; D is unclear. CDR3 length equals 15 residues. V gave up 5 bases and J gave up 1 base, with 11 bases separating them. CDR1 and CDR2 from the germline V gene are SNHLY and FYNNEI. For the CDR3, the DNA is TGTGCCAGCAGTCCCCTGGCAGGGAACACCGGGGAGCTGTTTTTT. This translates into CASSPLAGNTGELFF.

This chain connects TRBV29-1 to TRBJ2-7; TRBD1 matches 8 bases. The CDR3 sequence is 13 residues long. With V trimmed by 7 bases and J by 4 bases, 9 bases remained unmatched. The germline CDR1 and CDR2 sequences are SQVTM and ANQGSEA. The CDR3 is CSARDRWAYEQYF. In nucleotides, the CDR3 is TGCAGCGCCAGGGACAGGTGGGCTTACGAGCAGTACTTC.

The chain is built from TRBV6-1 and TRBJ1-6; 7 bases are a match to TRBD1. Germline-derived CDR1 and CDR2 are MNHNS and SASEGT. The CDR3 loop spans 18 amino acids. Trimming at V came to 2 bases and at J to 3 bases, leaving 10 bases not matched to a gene. CDR3 nucleotide sequence: TGTGCCAGCAGTGAAAGTGGGACGGGACAGTACTATAATTCACCCCTCCACTTT. It is translated as CASSESGTGQYYNSPLHF.

V is TRBV7-8 and J is TRBJ2-7, with a weak D call TRBD1 (6 bases). The CDR3 contains 14 residues. Germline CDR1 is SGHVS and CDR2 is FQNEAQ. The V end lost 5 bases, the J end lost 0 bases, and 11 bases lay between the germline ends. The CDR3 region is CASSRTVSSYEQYF. DNA for the CDR3: TGTGCCAGCAGCCGGACAGTCAGCTCCTACGAGCAGTACTTC.

This chain connects TRBV27 to TRBJ1-1; D unresolved. Germline CDR1 is MNHEY and CDR2 is SMNVEV (reference sequence). The CDR3 is made up of 12 amino acids. The ends were cut back, 4 bases at V and 9 bases at J, with 12 bases in the middle. The CDR3 sequence is CASSSGSSQAFF. The CDR3, as DNA: TGTGCCAGCAGTTCCGGAAGCTCTCAAGCTTTCTTT.

This clone appeared once. The J gene is TRBJ2-7, the V gene TRBV21-1; the table's D call TRBD1 went unverified against the DNA. TRBV21-1 is designated a pseudogene. The CDR3 is made up of 16 amino acids. The CDR3: CASSKSWGQVAYEQYF. DNA of the CDR3: TGTGCCAGCAGCAAAAGTTGGGGACAGGTGGCCTACGAGCAGTACTTC.

The gene calls are TRBV27 and TRBJ1-6; no definite D call. V gave up 7 bases and J gave up 10 bases, with 14 bases separating them. This CDR3 has 13 amino acids. The germline gives CDR1 MNHEY, CDR2 SMNVEV (reference sequence). CDR3 in DNA: TGTGCCAGCACCACCCGCGGGATCTCACCCCTCCACTTT. This gives the protein CASTTRGISPLHF.

The rearrangement uses TRBV2 and TRBJ1-4; 8 bases agree with TRBD1. The CDR3 runs to 15 residues. CDR1 is SNHLY, CDR2 FYNNEI, per germline. The V gene end was trimmed by 5 bases and the J gene end by 8 bases; junction bases not matched to a gene: 10. The CDR3 DNA reads as TGTGCCAGCAGTAAGACAGGGGCCCCTCTAGAAAAACTGTTTTTT. It codes for CASSKTGAPLEKLFF.

A single count supports this clone. J is TRBJ2-1 and V is TRBV6-1; D not resolved. Germline V lookup: CDR1 MNHNS, CDR2 SASEGT. There are 11 residues in the CDR3. The ends were cut back, 4 bases at V and 9 bases at J, with 7 bases in the middle. Here the CDR3 DNA reads TGTGCCAGCAGTGGGGTCCCTGAGCAGTTCTTC. This codes for CASSGVPEQFF.

The chain uses TRBV4-1 and TRBJ1-5, with TRBD1 matching over 7 bases. The trim removed 1 base at V and 4 bases at J, leaving 7 bases unmatched. This CDR3 spans 16 amino acids. Germline values: CDR1 MGHRA, CDR2 YSYEKL. The CDR3 DNA is TGCGCCAGCAGCCAAGTTCGACAGGGTGGTAATCAGCCCCAGCATTTT. Translating it yields CASSQVRQGGNQPQHF.

This clone was observed once. The chain carries TRBV6-6 and TRBJ1-1; 10 nucleotides match TRBD1. Per germline, CDR1 MNHNY and CDR2 SVGAGI (reference sequence). The V and J ends lost 5 bases and 1 base, in that order; junction bases with no gene match: 7. The CDR3 length is 16 residues. In DNA, the CDR3 is TGTGCCAGCAGTAGGGCCGGGACAGGGGAGAACACTGAAGCTTTCTTT. Encoded protein: CASSRAGTGENTEAFF.

Comment on this clone: Other DNA sequences in this specimen translate into the identical CDR3. This chain uses TRBV6-1 with TRBJ2-7, with a possible D match to TRBD2 (5 bases). In germline, CDR1 is MNHNS, CDR2 SASEGT. Trimming took 5 bases from V and 2 from J, leaving 10 bases between them. The CDR3 contains 13 residues. As DNA, the CDR3 is TGTGCCAGCAGTCGGACTGGAACCTACGAGCAGTACTTC. Its translation: CASSRTGTYEQYF.

The chain couples TRBV6-1 to TRBJ1-1; no firm D call. Germline V lookup: CDR1 MNHNS, CDR2 SASEGT. Trimming cost V 8 bases and J 3 bases, with 10 bases left between them. The CDR3 totals 12 residues. The CDR3 protein is CASRSVDTEAFF. CDR3 nucleotide sequence: TGTGCCAGCCGATCGGTAGACACTGAAGCTTTCTTT.

A single count supports this clone. The V call is TRBV9, the J call TRBJ2-1; D is perhaps TRBD2 (5 bases). Germline V gene lookup returns CDR1 SGDLS and CDR2 YYNGEE. This CDR3 has 12 amino acids. V was cut by 1 base and J by 7 bases, with 6 bases left in between. The CDR3 sequence is CASSVPGNEQFF. The CDR3 DNA is TGTGCCAGCAGCGTACCGGGGAATGAGCAGTTCTTC. The variable domain in full, with the rest retrieved from reference TRBV9 and TRBJ2-1, is DSGVTQTPKHLITATGQRVTLRCSPRSGDLSVYWYQQSLDQGLQFLIQYYNGEERAKGNILERFSAQQFPDLHSELNLSSLELGDSALYFCASSVPGNEQFFGPGTRLTVL.